The text below deals with one T cell receptor beta chain. Here immunoSEQ multiplex PCR was the method, and the copy in TCRdb shows in-frame clones only, minus some. The table lists roughly 73,000 clones, 75% to 90% of them singletons. Germline CDR1 is MGHRA and CDR2 is YSYEKL. V lost 1 base, J lost 8 bases, and 3 bases stayed unmatched. There are 13 residues in the CDR3. The source of the sample is a study of control samples from healthy donors and cancer patients. The sample taken for sequencing was blood. The TCR was taken from a man aged 45 to 65 in good health. The chain uses TRBV4-1 and TRBJ1-2; the match to TRBD1 covers 8 bases. CDR3 DNA sequence: TGCGCCAGCAGCCAAGGACAGGGGCTAGGCTACACCTTC. Protein sequence: CASSQGQGLGYTF.